The source of this T cell receptor (beta chain) is a study of T cells in Graves' hyperthyroidism and ophthalmopathy. Study conclusions and caveats: Stable hyperthyroidism was told apart from ophthalmopathy by a model built on 13 V-J features.

The CDR3 extends over 13 amino acids. V lost 7 bases and J lost 8; bases outside the gene matches: 6. CDR1 and CDR2 from the germline V gene are MNHNS and SASEGT. No ophthalmopathy progression within 18 months constituted stable Graves' hyperthyroidism. Exclusion criteria comprised uncontrolled infection, other autoimmune disease, pregnancy or lactation. Fresh peripheral blood, around 9.5 ml, yielded the PBMCs. Amplification targeted TCR beta CDR3 regions from RNA transcripts. TCR CDR3 underwent first-round RT-PCR with the HTBI primer set. Using its own MiXCR run on the multiplex PCR reads, TCRdb lists one record per CDR3 protein. The profile covers 300,000 to 350,000 distinct CDR3 sequences, with around a sixth appearing a single time and approximately 49% taken by the ten largest. The table lists this clonotype with many counts. Its antigen is as yet unknown.

The specimen was blood. This clonotype was sampled from a woman between 50 and 59 years old with Graves' hyperthyroidism. This chain connects TRBV6-1 to TRBJ1-4; the match to TRBD1 covers 8 bases. As DNA, the CDR3 is TGTGCCAGCAACCGACAGGGGAGAGAAAAACTGTTTTTT. This translates into CASNRQGREKLFF.